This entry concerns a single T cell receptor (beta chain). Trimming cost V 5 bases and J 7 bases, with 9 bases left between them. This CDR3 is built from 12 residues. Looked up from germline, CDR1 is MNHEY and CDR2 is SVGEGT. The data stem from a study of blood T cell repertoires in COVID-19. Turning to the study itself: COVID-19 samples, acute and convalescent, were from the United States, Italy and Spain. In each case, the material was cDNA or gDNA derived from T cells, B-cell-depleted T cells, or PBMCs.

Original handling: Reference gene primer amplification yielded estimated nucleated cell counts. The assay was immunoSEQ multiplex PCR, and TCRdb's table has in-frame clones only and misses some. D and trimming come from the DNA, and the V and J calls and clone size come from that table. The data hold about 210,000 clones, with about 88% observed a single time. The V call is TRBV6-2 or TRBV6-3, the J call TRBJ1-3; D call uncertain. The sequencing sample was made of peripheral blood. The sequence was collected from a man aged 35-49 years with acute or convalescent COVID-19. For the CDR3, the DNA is TGTGCCAGCAGTACGGCGGGGAACACCATATATTTT. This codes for CASSTAGNTIYF.